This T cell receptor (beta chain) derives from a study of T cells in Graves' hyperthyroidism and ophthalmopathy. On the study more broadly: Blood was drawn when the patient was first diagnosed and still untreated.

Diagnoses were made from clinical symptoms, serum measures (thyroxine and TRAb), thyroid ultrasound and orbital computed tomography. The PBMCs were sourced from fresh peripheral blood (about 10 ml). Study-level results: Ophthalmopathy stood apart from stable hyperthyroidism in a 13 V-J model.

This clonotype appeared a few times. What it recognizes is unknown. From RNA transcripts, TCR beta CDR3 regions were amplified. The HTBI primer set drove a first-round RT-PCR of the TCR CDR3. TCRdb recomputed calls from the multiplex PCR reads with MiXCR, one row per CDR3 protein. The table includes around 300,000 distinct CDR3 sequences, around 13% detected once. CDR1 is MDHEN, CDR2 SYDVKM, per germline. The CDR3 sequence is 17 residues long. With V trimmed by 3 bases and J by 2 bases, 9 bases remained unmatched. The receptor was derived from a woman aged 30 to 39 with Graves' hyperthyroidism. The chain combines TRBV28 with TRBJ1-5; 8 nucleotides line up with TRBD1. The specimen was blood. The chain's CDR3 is CASSLSQGATGNQPQHF. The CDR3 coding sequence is TGTGCCAGCAGTTTGAGTCAGGGGGCGACGGGCAATCAGCCCCAGCATTTT.